The 31 T cell receptor beta chains in this list originate from one sample, sequenced in a study of cytomegalovirus exposure and HLA in healthy donors. In the PCR, 60 Vbeta and 13 Jbeta primers were used. The data were produced by immunoSEQ multiplex PCR, yet TCRdb's version contains in-frame clones alone and is incomplete. Of around 130,000 clones listed, around four fifths are singletons. Specimen: PBMCs. The receptors were sampled from a human donor in good health.

V and J are TRBV15 and TRBJ2-3; 8 bases fit TRBD2. CDR1 is LNHNV and CDR2 is YYDKDF in the germline V gene (reference sequence). The trim removed 7 bases at V and 4 bases at J, leaving 13 bases unmatched. This CDR3 is built from 16 residues. The CDR3 DNA is TGTGCCACCAAAAAGACCGAGGGGACTAGGGCAGATACGCAGTATTTT. It codes for CATKKTEGTRADTQYF.

The chain is built from TRBV27 and TRBJ2-2, with 8 bases matching TRBD1. V trimming: 6 bases; J trimming: 2 bases; junction bases outside the gene matches: 8. This CDR3 contains 16 residues. Germline V lookup: CDR1 MNHEY, CDR2 SMNVEV (reference sequence). CDR3 amino acids: CASSHPDRENTGELFF. The DNA of the CDR3 is TGTGCCAGCAGCCACCCGGACAGGGAAAACACCGGGGAGCTGTTTTTT.

V gene TRBV6-1 combines with J gene TRBJ1-1; the D gene is possibly TRBD1 (6 bases). V lost 7 bases, J lost 4 bases, and 19 bases lay in between. Germline V CDR1 and CDR2: MNHNS, SASEGT. The CDR3 is made up of 15 amino acids. The DNA for the CDR3 is TGTGCCAGCACCCCTTCGTACAGGGCTAGCACTGAAGCTTTCTTT. Its translation is CASTPSYRASTEAFF.

The rearrangement uses TRBV7-2 and TRBJ2-1; 15 bases fit TRBD2. The ends lost 6 bases at V and 0 bases at J; junction bases unmatched: 9. Germline V lookup: CDR1 SGHTA, CDR2 FQGNSA. CDR3 length equals 19 residues. CDR3 DNA sequence: TGTGCCAGCAGACGGAGGACTAGCGGGGGGGACAGCTCCTACAATGAGCAGTTCTTC. Translated: CASRRRTSGGDSSYNEQFF.

The CDR3 spells CASGNGQGILNEQFF. CDR3 DNA sequence: TGCGCCAGTGGGAATGGACAGGGAATATTGAATGAGCAGTTCTTC. The chain employs TRBV5-1 and TRBJ2-1; 8 bases fit TRBD1. This CDR3 spans 15 amino acids. Germline V lookup: CDR1 SGHRS, CDR2 YFSETQ. The V segment lost 8 bases and the J segment 7 bases; nucleotides outside the gene matches: 14.

Only a few counts were recorded for this clone. This rearrangement joins TRBV5-4 to TRBJ1-2; TRBD1 aligns across 8 bases. With V trimmed by 3 bases and J by 2 bases, 9 bases remained unmatched. CDR3 size: 16 residues. CDR1 SGHNT and CDR2 YYREEE come from the germline V gene (reference sequence). The CDR3 sequence: CASSSPTGAVNYGYTF. The DNA for the CDR3 is TGTGCCAGCAGCTCCCCGACAGGGGCCGTCAACTATGGCTACACCTTC. Full variable domain (outside the CDR3, taken from reference TRBV5-4 and TRBJ1-2): ETGVTQSPTHLIKTRGQQVTLRCSSQSGHNTVSWYQQALGQGPQFIFQYYREEENGRGNFPPRFSGLQFPNYSSELNVNALELDDSALYLCASSSPTGAVNYGYTFGSGTRLTVV.

This clone was seen only a few times. The rearrangement uses TRBV5-1 and TRBJ1-1, with 10 bases identical to TRBD1. The V segment lost 3 bases and the J segment 5 bases; nucleotides outside the gene matches: 4. This CDR3 is built from 14 residues. CDR1 SGHRS and CDR2 YFSETQ come from the germline V gene. The CDR3 sequence: CASSSGQGGTEAFF. CDR3 coding DNA: TGCGCCAGCAGCTCAGGACAGGGGGGGACTGAAGCTTTCTTT.

The V call is TRBV5-5, the J call TRBJ1-2; the D is unclear. CDR3 length: 11 amino acids. Germline assignment: CDR1 SGHKS and CDR2 YYEKEE (reference sequence). V lost 0 bases to trimming and J lost 10 bases, with 7 bases between them. This CDR3 is CASSLDSAYTF. The CDR3 nucleotides are TGTGCCAGCAGCTTGGACTCTGCCTACACCTTC.

V and J are TRBV6-5 and TRBJ2-4; 9 nucleotides line up with TRBD2. The CDR3 contains 15 residues. Germline V gene data show CDR1 as MNHEY and CDR2 as SVGAGI. Trimming at V came to 5 bases and at J to 6 bases, leaving 8 bases not matched to a gene. The CDR3, as DNA: TGTGCCAGCAGTCGCGGGGGGGGGATGGCAAACATTCAGTACTTC. This translates into CASSRGGGMANIQYF.

This clone was counted between two and nine times. The chain combines TRBV6-6 with TRBJ1-1, with D possibly matching TRBD1 (6 bases). CDR1 is MNHNY, CDR2 SVGAGI, per germline (reference sequence). The CDR3 extends over 14 amino acids. With 5 bases removed from V and 1 base from J, the gap between germline ends came to 11 bases. The CDR3 loop is CASSNRVPNTEAFF. The CDR3 coding sequence is TGTGCCAGCAGTAACAGGGTCCCGAACACTGAAGCTTTCTTT.

This chain uses TRBV15 with TRBJ1-1; D gene unclear. Trimming shortened V by 1 base and J by 3 bases, and 9 bases separated the two germline ends. The germline V gene encodes CDR1 LNHNV and CDR2 YYDKDF (reference sequence). This CDR3 contains 14 residues. Written as DNA, the CDR3 is TGTGCCACCAGCAGAGTCTGGGAGGACACTGAAGCTTTCTTT. Encoded protein: CATSRVWEDTEAFF.

This clone was seen a single time. V usage is TRBV5-4 and J usage is TRBJ2-5; 9 bases are a match to TRBD1. Trimming removed 4 bases from V and 2 bases from J; junction bases left unmatched: 3. This CDR3 comprises 14 residues. Germline V gives CDR1 SGHNT, CDR2 YYREEE (reference sequence). The CDR3 protein is CASSRDRAQETQYF. CDR3 coding DNA: TGTGCCAGCAGCCGGGACAGGGCGCAAGAGACCCAGTACTTC. The full variable domain, its missing parts supplied by reference TRBV5-4 and TRBJ2-5, is ETGVTQSPTHLIKTRGQQVTLRCSSQSGHNTVSWYQQALGQGPQFIFQYYREEENGRGNFPPRFSGLQFPNYSSELNVNALELDDSALYLCASSRDRAQETQYFGPGTRLLVL.

This clone has just one count. The chain combines TRBV6-5 with TRBJ2-7; D is unclear. The length of the CDR3 is 16 residues. The germline V gene has CDR1 MNHEY and CDR2 SVGAGI. With 0 bases removed from V and 1 base from J, the gap between germline ends came to 13 bases. The CDR3 nucleotides read TGTGCCAGCAGTTACTCGTCCAACCTACCTTCCTACGAGCAGTACTTC. Protein sequence: CASSYSSNLPSYEQYF.

V usage is TRBV11-2 and J usage is TRBJ2-7; perhaps TRBD1 as D (5 bases). The ends were cut back, 3 bases at V and 1 base at J, with 16 bases in the middle. CDR1 and CDR2 (germline): SGHAT, FQNNGV. The CDR3 loop spans 16 amino acids. In DNA, the CDR3 is TGTGCCAGCAGCTTTGGGGCGTACGGTTCATCCTACGAGCAGTACTTC. It translates to CASSFGAYGSSYEQYF.

The chain employs TRBV4-2 and TRBJ1-1; D not certain. Germline V gene data show CDR1 as LGHNA and CDR2 as YNFKEQ. There are 14 residues in the CDR3. The germline V and J ends were trimmed by 1 base and 5 bases, with 11 bases remaining between them. The CDR3 loop is CASSQGIVTTEAFF. In nucleotides, the CDR3 is TGTGCCAGCAGCCAAGGAATCGTAACAACTGAAGCTTTCTTT.

The chain has TRBV7-2 and TRBJ2-7, with D possibly being TRBD2 (5 bases). This CDR3 contains 16 residues. CDR1 is SGHTA and CDR2 is FQGNSA in the germline V gene. The germline V and J ends were trimmed by 2 bases and 6 bases, with 20 bases remaining between them. The CDR3 DNA is TGTGCCAGCAGCTTAAACCCCCGGGCCGTTGAGGGCGAGCAGTACTTC. Translation: CASSLNPRAVEGEQYF. Supplemented by reference TRBV7-2 and TRBJ2-7, the full variable domain reads GAGVSQSPSNKVTEKGKDVELRCDPISGHTALYWYRQSLGQGLEFLIYFQGNSAPDKSGLPSDRFSAERTGGSVSTLTIQRTQQEDSAVYLCASSLNPRAVEGEQYFGPGTRLTVT.

The chain uses TRBV19 and TRBJ1-2; D unclear. Trimming left V 2 bases short and J 5 bases short, with 6 bases between. Germline lookup yields CDR1 LNHDA and CDR2 SQIVND (reference sequence). This CDR3 region has 12 residues. For the CDR3, the DNA is TGTGCCAGTAGTATATCTGAGTATGGCTACACCTTC. This codes for CASSISEYGYTF.

This chain uses TRBV18 with TRBJ2-7, with D perhaps TRBD1 (6 bases). The V gene's germline CDR1 is KGHSH and CDR2 LQKENI. V gave up 3 bases and J gave up 2 bases, with 11 bases separating them. The CDR3 has 14 residues. The CDR3 here is CASSPDSSTYEQYF. The CDR3 DNA sequence: TGTGCCAGCTCACCGGACAGCTCTACCTACGAGCAGTACTTC.

This chain joins TRBV7-2 and TRBJ2-1; 10 nucleotides align to TRBD2. Germline lookup yields CDR1 SGHTA and CDR2 FQGNSA. This CDR3 is built from 15 residues. The V and J ends lost 4 bases and 7 bases, in that order; junction bases with no gene match: 7. Written as DNA, the CDR3 is TGTGCCAGCAGCTCGGGACTAGCGAGTTGGAATGAGCAGTTCTTC. As protein: CASSSGLASWNEQFF.

The chain carries TRBV7-8 and TRBJ2-3, with D perhaps matching TRBD1 (6 bases). The CDR3 has 16 residues. Between the trimmed V and J ends, which lost 1 base and 1 base, there was a span of 12 bases. CDR1 is SGHVS and CDR2 is FQNEAQ in the germline V gene. This chain's CDR3 is CASSLEGGLGTDTQYF. The CDR3 bases are TGTGCCAGCAGCTTAGAAGGGGGATTGGGCACAGATACGCAGTATTTT.

CDR3 nucleotide sequence: TGTGCCAGCAGCTTATCTGGGACAGGGGTAAATGAGCAGTTCTTC. Translation gives CASSLSGTGVNEQFF. This chain links TRBV7-2 with TRBJ2-1; the match to TRBD1 covers 10 bases. Losses at the gene ends were 2 bases for V and 7 bases for J; bases not matched to a gene: 5. Germline CDR1 is SGHTA and CDR2 is FQGNSA. The CDR3 runs to 15 residues.

A word on this clone: This may be a read error, as it is one base from a much larger clone. This chain uses TRBV6-4 with TRBJ2-7, with D maybe TRBD1 (5 bases). The CDR3 consists of 13 residues. Germline CDR1 and CDR2: MRHNA and SNTAGT. V gave up 3 bases and J gave up 9 bases, with 15 bases separating them. The CDR3 loop is CASSDKDSTGQYF. The CDR3 bases are TGTGCCAGCAGTGATAAAGACAGCACCGGGCAGTACTTC.

This CDR3 is CASSTPTGWETQYF. The CDR3 DNA reads as TGCGCCAGCAGCACTCCGACAGGATGGGAGACCCAGTACTTC. The gene calls are TRBV5-1 and TRBJ2-5; TRBD1 is a possible D gene (6 bases). CDR1 SGHRS and CDR2 YFSETQ come from the germline V gene. The germline V and J ends were trimmed by 4 bases and 5 bases, with 15 bases remaining between them. CDR3 size: 14 residues.

This chain links TRBV2 with TRBJ2-5, with 11 bases matching TRBD2. The CDR3 contains 15 residues. The V and J ends lost 5 bases and 2 bases, in that order; junction bases with no gene match: 4. Germline V gene lookup returns CDR1 SNHLY and CDR2 FYNNEI. The CDR3 is CASSLLAGGQETQYF. DNA of the CDR3: TGTGCCAGCAGTTTGTTAGCGGGGGGGCAAGAGACCCAGTACTTC.

The J gene is TRBJ2-1, the V gene TRBV9, with 9 bases aligning to TRBD2. The ends lost 4 bases at V and 2 bases at J; junction bases unmatched: 7. Germline CDR1 reads SGDLS; CDR2 reads YYNGEE. This CDR3 is 16 amino acids long. As DNA, the CDR3 is TGTGCCAGCAGCAGATACGGGACTAGCCCCTACAATGAGCAGTTCTTC. Its protein product is CASSRYGTSPYNEQFF.

The chain joins TRBV6-1 to TRBJ1-5; D is undetermined. The CDR3 runs 15 residues. The V end lost 5 bases, the J end lost 4 bases, and 15 bases lay between the germline ends. Germline CDR1 MNHNS, CDR2 SASEGT. The CDR3 reads CASSSRAAGNQPQHF. The CDR3 DNA sequence: TGTGCCAGCAGTTCCCGCGCGGCGGGGAATCAGCCCCAGCATTTT.

This sequence joins TRBV18 and TRBJ1-2, with 7 nucleotides matching TRBD1. CDR1 KGHSH and CDR2 LQKENI come from the germline V gene. The CDR3 length is 15 residues. V was pared by 3 bases and J by 5 bases, with 9 bases of the junction left unmatched. CDR3 region: CASSPERQGVYGYTF. DNA for the CDR3: TGTGCCAGCTCACCGGAGAGACAGGGTGTATATGGCTACACCTTC. The full variable domain, with the rest looked up from reference TRBV18 and TRBJ1-2, is NAGVMQNPRHLVRRRGQEARLRCSPMKGHSHVYWYRQLPEEGLKFMVYLQKENIIDESGMPKERFSAEFPKEGPSILRIQQVVRGDSAAYFCASSPERQGVYGYTFGSGTRLTVV.

J is TRBJ2-1 and V is TRBV11-2; tentative D call: TRBD1 (5 bases). With 2 bases removed from V and 7 bases from J, the gap between germline ends came to 24 bases. The CDR3 contains 18 residues. The germline gives CDR1 SGHAT, CDR2 FQNNGV. CDR3 loop: CASSLIFSTVQQGNEQFF. In DNA form, the CDR3 reads TGTGCCAGCAGCTTAATTTTCTCGACAGTCCAGCAAGGTAATGAGCAGTTCTTC.

This sequence joins TRBV4-1 and TRBJ1-5; possible D gene TRBD1, 6 bases. This CDR3 is built from 15 residues. The V gene's germline CDR1 is MGHRA and CDR2 YSYEKL. V was cut by 4 bases and J by 4 bases, with 14 bases left in between. CDR3: CASSRSVTGNQPQHF. The CDR3 region has the DNA TGCGCCAGCAGCCGCAGCGTGACAGGAAATCAGCCCCAGCATTTT.

This chain uses TRBV27 with TRBJ2-7; tentatively, D is TRBD2 (5 bases). The CDR3 loop spans 14 amino acids. V lost 0 bases, J lost 3 bases, and 9 bases lay in between. CDR1 is MNHEY, CDR2 SMNVEV, per germline (reference sequence). CDR3 protein: CASSLSAGNYEQYF. CDR3 nucleotide sequence: TGTGCCAGCAGTTTATCGGCCGGGAACTACGAGCAGTACTTC.

The chain uses TRBV6-6 and TRBJ2-7; D unclear. There are 14 residues in the CDR3. Germline CDR1 reads MNHNY; CDR2 reads SVGAGI (reference sequence). V lost 0 bases, J lost 2 bases, and 8 bases lay in between. CDR3 sequence reads: CASSYSLPPYEQYF. In nucleotides, the CDR3 is TGTGCCAGCAGTTACTCGCTACCCCCCTACGAGCAGTACTTC.